The T cell receptor (beta chain) described here comes from a study of cytotoxic CD8 clonotypes in ibrutinib-treated CLL. Study-wide results and limits: Against age-matched healthy donors, baseline clonality ran higher and tracked circulating CD8+ T-cell counts.

The V end was cut by 0 bases, the J end by 2 bases, with 13 bases between. Germline CDR1 MNHEY, CDR2 SVGAGI. The CDR3 sequence is 16 residues long. A note on this clone: The antigen is unknown.

T cells were sequenced at a targeted depth of 1 in 200,000 to 1 in 1 million. Using immunoSEQ multiplex PCR, the repertoire was profiled, and TCRdb retains in-frame clones only, with some absent. The sample has approximately 47,000 clones; 65% to 70% are singletons. This sequence joins TRBV6-5 and TRBJ2-5, with D maybe TRBD2 (6 bases). The clonotype originates from a human donor with chronic lymphocytic leukemia. The starting material was PBMCs, obtained after 24 months of ibrutinib treatment. The CDR3 nucleotides are TGTGCCAGCAGTTACTCGGGCAGGGAGGTACAAGAGACCCAGTACTTC. It translates to CASSYSGREVQETQYF.